These T cell receptor beta chains were read from a single sample in a study of somatic mutations in cytotoxic T cells in rheumatoid arthritis. Assay used: immunoSEQ multiplex PCR; TCRdb lists only in-frame clones, some missing. The sample lists approximately 5,000 clones; about 82% were seen once. The sequenced material came from CD8+ T cells sorted from blood. These receptors all come from a woman between 45 and 60 years old with rheumatoid arthritis. Both conserved end residues are part of each CDR3. The order of the fields is D gene, J gene, V gene, CDR3 protein. The D gene is left open where the match is weak.

TRBD1 | TRBJ2-1 | TRBV7-2 | CASSLGQGWSYNEQFF
. | TRBJ1-2 | TRBV6-1 | CASSDTPHLGLELYGYTF
. | TRBJ2-5 | TRBV25-1 | CASSELYTEQETQYF
TRBD2 | TRBJ2-2 | TRBV5-6 | CASSLLGLAELTGELFF
. | TRBJ2-4 | TRBV30 | CAWSVLVEYPKNIQYF
TRBD2 | TRBJ2-7 | TRBV7-2 | CASSLSAGGPGWNEQYF
TRBD1 | TRBJ1-1 | TRBV7-9 | CASRSHRGANEAFF
TRBD2 | TRBJ2-5 | TRBV5-4 | CASSFPGLAGEEQETQYF
. | TRBJ2-6 | TRBV7-9 | CASSLSVSLNSGANVLTF
. | TRBJ1-1 | TRBV10-3 | CAIGQMNTEAFF
. | TRBJ2-1 | TRBV27 | CASSLLDFRPLSHSYNEQFF
TRBD1 | TRBJ1-4 | TRBV29-1 | CSVEPGQGRDEKLFF
. | TRBJ1-1 | TRBV19 | CASSPMWGGNTEAFF
TRBD2 | TRBJ2-5 | TRBV11-2 | CASSLPGLAKETQYF
. | TRBJ1-5 | TRBV12-5 | CASEGHNQPQHF
. | TRBJ1-2 | TRBV6-5 | CATAPGYGYTF
TRBD2 | TRBJ2-7 | TRBV6-9 | CASSLGLADTEQYF
. | TRBJ2-5 | TRBV7-8 | CASSLGESQYF
TRBD1 | TRBJ2-1 | TRBV30 | CAWRTGNSYNEQFF
TRBD2 | TRBJ2-1 | TRBV11-1 | CASSSTGTSSYNEQFF
TRBD2 | TRBJ2-7 | TRBV9 | CASSVSSGSYEQYF
. | TRBJ2-5 | TRBV27 | CASSGGPETQYF
. | TRBJ1-6 | TRBV14 | CASNPSGGLHSPLHF
TRBD2 | TRBJ2-5 | TRBV9 | CASSVAGASQETQYF
TRBD1 | TRBJ1-1 | TRBV6-5 | CASTLTGFNTEAFF
TRBD1 | TRBJ1-1 | TRBV10-3 | CAISERTQQGDGTEAFF
TRBD1 | TRBJ1-2 | TRBV27 | CASSPRGQGALRYGYTF
. | TRBJ1-4 | TRBV2 | CASSGGVLNEKLFF
TRBD2 | TRBJ2-2 | TRBV2 | CASSEGTSGGAGELFF
TRBD1 | TRBJ1-6 | TRBV5-4 | CASSLADREISPLHF
TRBD1 | TRBJ2-1 | TRBV9 | CASSTQGNAYNEQFF
TRBD1 | TRBJ1-2 | TRBV7-6 | CASSPLLGGGYTF
. | TRBJ1-1 | TRBV9 | CASSVGGSGAFF
TRBD1 | TRBJ2-5 | TRBV7-6 | CASSLFPGTGGQETQYF
. | TRBJ2-5 | TRBV30 | CAWSGPRDTPYF
TRBD1 | . | TRBV2 | CASSEPIQGSDLYEQYF
TRBD1 | TRBJ2-7 | TRBV10-3 | CAISDDRGWEQYF
TRBD2 | TRBJ2-1 | TRBV9 | CASSTGGRDNEQFF
TRBD2 | TRBJ2-3 | TRBV2 | CASRPEGGGQRTDTQYF
. | TRBJ1-1 | TRBV10-3 | CATQDPGENTEAFF
. | TRBJ2-1 | TRBV4-1 | CASSQELEEGHEQFF
. | TRBJ2-7 | TRBV6-1 | CASSESQGSYEQYF
TRBD1 | TRBJ2-7 | TRBV30 | CAWTDRVAYEQYF
TRBD2 | TRBJ2-2 | TRBV9 | CASSVGGGGLTGELFF
TRBD1 | TRBJ2-1 | TRBV9 | CASSVGQGANEQFF
TRBD1 | TRBJ1-1 | TRBV6-5 | CASSYSGQGFYTEAFF
TRBD2 | TRBJ2-1 | TRBV4-2 | CASSQDNSGRSLLNEQFF
. | TRBJ1-2 | TRBV2 | CASLKPVDGYTF
. | TRBJ2-7 | TRBV5-6 | CASSPGGGLYEQYF
. | TRBJ1-2 | TRBV4-2 | CASSQPPPIDGYTF
. | TRBJ2-6 | TRBV13 | CASSSLLSSGANVLTF
. | TRBJ2-7 | TRBV10-2 | CASSESGGEQYF
TRBD2 | TRBJ2-1 | TRBV5-3 | CARSLVTSATQARMNEQFF
. | TRBJ1-1 | TRBV19 | CASISHPQPADTEAFF
. | TRBJ1-1 | TRBV12-5 | CASGYPGNTEAFF
. | TRBJ2-7 | TRBV21-1 | CASRQDGSYEQYF
. | TRBJ2-5 | TRBV4-1 | CASSQELGLETQYF